The sequence of this T cell receptor (beta chain) was determined in a study of cytomegalovirus exposure and HLA in healthy donors. The study's findings and limits: An analysis that came later showed most CMV-associated TCR beta chains appearing HLA-restricted.

Germline V CDR1 and CDR2: LNHDA, SQIVND (reference sequence). The CDR3 runs 13 residues. Trimming removed 6 bases from V and 4 bases from J, with 12 bases in between. Details on this clone: The antigen is undetermined.

The primer mix had 60 Vbeta and 13 Jbeta primers. Generated by immunoSEQ multiplex PCR, the TCRdb table keeps only in-frame clones and is missing some. This table has 30,000 to 45,000 clones, roughly 80% appearing once. Sequencing was carried out using PBMCs. The J gene is TRBJ2-5, the V gene TRBV19, with D tentatively TRBD2 (7 bases). This receptor was taken from a woman aged 40 to 50 in good health and CMV-seronegative. CDR3 amino acids: CASSLGGGETQYF. The CDR3 DNA follows: TGTGCCAGTAGCCTGGGAGGGGGAGAGACCCAGTACTTC.